Shown below are 27 T cell receptor beta chains from a single sample sequenced in a study of blood T cells in healthy people across ages (dated by TCRdb to the mid-2010s). Library creation used 5' RACE. The listed sequencing device is Illumina HiSeq 2500. A second about 7 to 12 cycle PCR used a sample-barcoded 5' primer and a J-beta primer mix. The public reads were reanalyzed by TCRdb: fastp trimming at Q25, MiXCR alignment, in-frame beta chains only. CDR3 protein duplicates are merged, each entry listing the most common genes and DNA. For this sample the table gives about 1,400,000 distinct CDR3 sequences, of which around 42% were detected only once. Of the sample, roughly 8.2% is held by the ten largest clones. Sequenced material: blood. Source of these receptors: a young woman in good health.

The genes are TRBV11-2 and TRBJ2-7; 8 nucleotides align to TRBD2. The CDR3 has 16 residues. V shed 1 base and J 8 bases; nucleotides not matched to a gene: 13. The V gene's germline CDR1 is SGHAT and CDR2 FQNNGV. The CDR3 sequence is CASSLGATGTRGKQYF. CDR3 in DNA: TGTGCCAGCAGCTTAGGGGCTACCGGGACTAGGGGAAAGCAGTACTTC.

This clonotype was found a few times. The rearrangement links TRBV11-1 to TRBJ1-2; 7 bases are a match to TRBD1. The ends lost 4 bases at V and 7 bases at J; junction bases unmatched: 3. Germline V gene lookup returns CDR1 SGHAT and CDR2 FQDESV (reference sequence). CDR3 length equals 12 residues. CDR3 loop: CASSSHRGGYTF. Here the CDR3 DNA reads TGTGCCAGCAGCTCCCACAGGGGTGGCTACACCTTC.

V and J are TRBV6-1 and TRBJ2-7; 15 bases line up with TRBD2. Per the germline V gene, CDR1 is MNHNS and CDR2 is SASEGT. J gave up 4 bases and V 6 bases, and 7 bases lay outside the gene matches. The CDR3 contains 16 residues. The CDR3 sequence: CASRRGLAGGSYEQYF. The CDR3 DNA sequence: TGTGCCAGCAGACGAGGACTAGCGGGGGGGAGTTACGAGCAGTACTTC.

The chain is built from TRBV24-1 and TRBJ2-7; 12 nucleotides match TRBD1. Per the germline V gene, CDR1 is KGHDR and CDR2 is SFDVKD. The length of the CDR3 is 15 residues. V lost 4 bases, J lost 5 bases, and 5 bases stayed unmatched. The CDR3 spells CATSDGTGGLDEQYF. As DNA, the CDR3 is TGTGCCACCAGTGACGGGACAGGGGGCCTAGACGAGCAGTACTTC.

This rearrangement joins TRBV25-1 to TRBJ1-6; 11 bases are a match to TRBD1. The trim removed 2 bases at V and 3 bases at J, leaving 3 bases unmatched. Germline V lookup: CDR1 MGHDK, CDR2 SYGVNS. The CDR3 consists of 17 residues. This CDR3 is CASSEKGTGGYNSPLHF. CDR3 coding DNA: TGTGCCAGCAGTGAAAAGGGGACAGGGGGCTATAATTCACCCCTCCACTTT.

This chain's CDR3 is CAWSGAYEQYF. The CDR3 nucleotides read TGTGCCTGGAGCGGGGCCTACGAGCAGTACTTC. The rearrangement uses TRBV30 and TRBJ2-7, with a weak D call TRBD2 (5 bases). The CDR3 has 11 amino acids. The ends were cut back, 3 bases at V and 2 bases at J, with 5 bases in the middle. Germline CDR1 reads GTSNPN; CDR2 reads SVGIG (reference sequence). Using reference TRBV30 and TRBJ2-7 for the parts outside the CDR3, the full variable domain is SQTIHQWPATLVQPVGSPLSLECTVEGTSNPNLYWYRQAAGRGLQLLFYSVGIGQISSEVPQNLSASRPQDRQFILSSKKLLLSDSGFYLCAWSGAYEQYFGPGTRLTVT.

The CDR3 bases are TGTGCCAGCAGCCCCGGACGAGGAGCGGGGGTCCACAATGAGCAGTTCTTC. It yields the protein CASSPGRGAGVHNEQFF. The chain has TRBV6-6 and TRBJ2-1, with 8 bases matching TRBD2. V lost 6 bases and J lost 5; bases outside the gene matches: 15. Germline lookup yields CDR1 MNHNY and CDR2 SVGAGI (reference sequence). The CDR3 consists of 17 residues.

This chain uses TRBV29-1 with TRBJ2-1, with D possibly being TRBD1 or TRBD2 (5 bases each). The ends were cut back, 3 bases at V and 5 bases at J, with 11 bases in the middle. CDR1 SQVTM and CDR2 ANQGSEA come from the germline V gene. The CDR3 sequence is 13 residues long. The DNA of the CDR3 is TGCAGCGTTGAGGGTGGGGGACACAATGAGCAGTTCTTC. This sequence encodes CSVEGGGHNEQFF.

This rearrangement joins TRBV12-3 or TRBV12-4 to TRBJ2-1, with 11 bases that match TRBD2. The V gene end was trimmed by 3 bases and the J gene end by 7 bases; junction bases not matched to a gene: 8. This CDR3 spans 16 amino acids. CDR3 DNA: TGTGCCAGCAGTTTCTTCGTAGCGGGAGGGGAGAATGAGCAGTTCTTC. This translates into CASSFFVAGGENEQFF.

The chain uses TRBV27 and TRBJ1-5, with D possibly being TRBD1 (5 bases). The CDR3 sequence is 15 residues long. Germline CDR1 is MNHEY and CDR2 is SMNVEV (reference sequence). V was clipped by 3 bases and J by 2 bases, with 11 bases between them. The DNA of the CDR3 is TGTGCCAGCAGTTTGAAGGGGCTTGGCAATCAGCCCCAGCATTTT. Residues: CASSLKGLGNQPQHF.

This clonotype was observed at least ten times. At one end the junction does not follow the germline gene, possibly because of a read error. The chain recombines TRBV7-8 with TRBJ2-5; D may correspond to TRBD1 or TRBD2 (5 bases each). The CDR3 spans 14 residues. The germline gives CDR1 SGHVS, CDR2 FQNEAQ. The CDR3 is CASSRGTGQETQYF. The CDR3 DNA reads as TGCGCCAGCAGCCGAGGGACGGGCCAAGAGACCCAGTACTTC.

A remark on this clonotype: Relative to the germline gene, one junction end is altered; a read error may explain this. The V call is TRBV10-2, the J call TRBJ1-6, with 7 bases aligning to TRBD1. The CDR3 covers 17 residues. Per the germline V gene, CDR1 is WSHSY and CDR2 is SAAADI. CDR3 in amino acids: CASRDWGQRSFNSPLHF. In DNA, the CDR3 is TGCGCCAGCAGAGACTGGGGACAGCGGTCCTTTAATTCACCCCTCCACTTT.

The J gene is TRBJ1-5, the V gene TRBV12-3 or TRBV12-4; D is uncertain. CDR3 length equals 12 residues. Trimming removed 3 bases at V and 6 bases at J, with 6 bases between. The DNA of the CDR3 is TGTGCCAGCAGTTTCAGGCCTCAGCCCCAGCATTTT. Protein product: CASSFRPQPQHF.

This clonotype was observed a handful of times. J is TRBJ2-7 and V is TRBV4-1; 8 bases map to TRBD2. This CDR3 comprises 16 residues. V dropped 2 bases and J dropped 2; count of bases not matched to a gene: 8. Germline V gene lookup returns CDR1 MGHRA and CDR2 YSYEKL. The CDR3 protein is CASSQTRTSSPYEQYF. DNA of the CDR3: TGCGCCAGCAGCCAAACCCGGACTAGCAGTCCCTACGAGCAGTACTTC.

CDR3 loop: CASSHSASGRAETQYF. The CDR3 DNA reads as TGTGCCAGCAGTCACTCAGCTAGCGGGAGGGCAGAGACCCAGTACTTC. The V and J genes are TRBV12-3 or TRBV12-4 and TRBJ2-5, with TRBD2 matching 12 bases. Losses at the gene ends were 5 bases for V and 4 bases for J; bases not matched to a gene: 8. The CDR3 spans 16 residues.

The chain recombines TRBV25-1 with TRBJ1-2, with D possibly being TRBD1 (5 bases). This CDR3 spans 16 amino acids. V lost 1 base to trimming and J lost 3 bases, with 15 bases between them. Germline CDR1 and CDR2: MGHDK and SYGVNS. The CDR3: CASSEWAATEHYGYTF. The CDR3 DNA follows: TGTGCCAGCAGTGAATGGGCTGCGACAGAGCACTATGGCTACACCTTC.

The rearrangement joins TRBV20-1 to TRBJ1-2; D might be TRBD1 (6 bases). Between the trimmed V and J ends, which lost 1 base and 8 bases, there was a span of 17 bases. This CDR3 contains 14 residues. Germline V lookup: CDR1 DFQATT, CDR2 SNEGSKA (reference sequence). CDR3 sequence reads: CSARALTGGAGYTF. The DNA for the CDR3 is TGCAGTGCTAGAGCCCTGACAGGAGGCGCCGGCTACACCTTC.

This chain joins TRBV20-1 and TRBJ2-7; 7 bases line up with TRBD1. CDR1 DFQATT and CDR2 SNEGSKA come from the germline V gene (reference sequence). The CDR3 covers 15 residues. V lost 0 bases, J lost 0 bases, and 5 bases stayed unmatched. In DNA form, the CDR3 reads TGCAGTGCTAGAGATCGACAGGGTAACTCCTACGAGCAGTACTTC. It specifies CSARDRQGNSYEQYF.

There are a few counts of this clonotype. The rearrangement links TRBV21-1 to TRBJ2-1. TRBV21-1 corresponds to a pseudogene. This CDR3 spans 11 amino acids. CDR3 DNA: TGTGCCAGCAGCAAAGTTGACGGGCAGTTCTTC. Its protein is CASSKVDGQFF.

The J gene is TRBJ2-6, the V gene TRBV20-1, with D possibly TRBD2 on 5 matching bases. V was trimmed by 0 bases and J by 4 bases, leaving 10 bases between them. The V gene's germline CDR1 is DFQATT and CDR2 SNEGSKA (reference sequence). The CDR3 contains 15 residues. The CDR3 sequence is CSARDEGTGANVLTF. In nucleotides, the CDR3 is TGCAGTGCTAGAGATGAGGGTACCGGGGCCAACGTCCTGACTTTC.

The chain has TRBV28 and TRBJ2-5; TRBD1 agrees at 9 bases. V lost 8 bases to trimming and J lost 3 bases; unmatched junction nucleotides: 4. Germline CDR1 and CDR2: MDHEN and SYDVKM. The CDR3 sequence is 13 residues long. The CDR3 sequence is CASGDRAKETQYF. In nucleotides, the CDR3 is TGTGCCAGCGGGGACAGGGCTAAAGAGACCCAGTACTTC.

The chain uses TRBV7-3 and TRBJ2-6; D remains ambiguous. This CDR3 comprises 16 residues. From germline, CDR1 is SGHTA and CDR2 FQGTGA. The V gene lost 0 bases and the J gene lost 1 base, with 7 bases spanning the gap. CDR3 region: CASSLTAASGANVLTF. CDR3 nucleotides: TGTGCCAGCAGCTTAACGGCAGCTTCTGGGGCCAACGTCCTGACTTTC.

Remarks on this clonotype: A junction end diverges from the germline sequence, so it may reflect a read error. This chain links TRBV4-2 with TRBJ2-6; possibly TRBD1 for D (5 bases). Germline lookup yields CDR1 LGHNA and CDR2 YNFKEQ. The CDR3 has 15 amino acids. In DNA form, the CDR3 reads TGTGCCAGCAGCCATACAGACACTGGGGCCAACGTCCAGACTTTC. It specifies CASSHTDTGANVQTF.

This clonotype has more than one count but fewer than ten. The J gene is TRBJ2-1, the V gene TRBV7-2, with D tentatively TRBD2 (6 bases). Germline loops: CDR1 SGHTA, CDR2 FQGNSA. The V gene lost 2 bases and the J gene lost 1 base, with 12 bases spanning the gap. CDR3 length equals 16 residues. DNA for the CDR3: TGTGCCAGCAGCTTATCCGGACTACGGTCCTACAATGAGCAGTTCTTC. Amino acids: CASSLSGLRSYNEQFF.

The chain combines TRBV7-9 with TRBJ2-1; a possible D gene is TRBD2 (7 bases). The V gene's germline CDR1 is SEHNR and CDR2 FQNEAQ (reference sequence). CDR3 length equals 16 residues. The V end lost 7 bases, the J end lost 5 bases, and 21 bases lay between the germline ends. The CDR3 here is CASIPIEEGGNNEQFF. The CDR3 DNA reads TGTGCCAGCATCCCCATTGAAGAGGGGGGGAACAATGAGCAGTTCTTC. Full variable domain (outside the CDR3, taken from reference TRBV7-9 and TRBJ2-1): DTGVSQNPRHKITKRGQNVTFRCDPISEHNRLYWYRQTLGQGPEFLTYFQNEAQLEKSRLLSDRFSAERPKGSFSTLEIQRTEQGDSAMYLCASIPIEEGGNNEQFFGPGTRLTVL.

This clonotype has only one observation. The rearrangement uses TRBV7-9 and TRBJ1-5; unclear D gene. Germline V lookup: CDR1 SEHNR, CDR2 FQNEAQ (reference sequence). Trimming took off 7 bases at V and 8 bases at J, with 9 bases between the two ends. This CDR3 spans 11 amino acids. This CDR3 is CASTDSEPQHF. For the CDR3, the DNA is TGTGCCAGCACTGACTCAGAGCCCCAGCATTTT.

V is TRBV6-1 and J is TRBJ1-2, with D unclear. V dropped 4 bases and J dropped 8 bases, with 11 bases sitting between them. The CDR3 sequence is 12 residues long. Germline CDR1 is MNHNS and CDR2 is SASEGT. The DNA for the CDR3 is TGTGCCAGCAGTGCGCAGGCGGGCGGCTACACCTTC. Its translation: CASSAQAGGYTF.